This T cell receptor beta chain comes out of a study of blood T cell repertoires in COVID-19. Across the study: Specimens from acute and convalescent COVID-19 originated in the United States, Italy and Spain. PBMCs, B-cell-depleted T cells, or T cells provided the cDNA or gDNA that made up the material.

The CDR3 length is 14 residues. In the authors' workflow: From reference gene primer amplification, estimates of nucleated cell counts were derived. TCRdb's copy holds only in-frame clones and misses some; the assay was immunoSEQ multiplex PCR. The V and J calls and clone size were taken over from that table, and D and trimming were inferred from the DNA. Of 350,000 to 450,000 clones in the sample, about 87% are singletons; the top ten hold approximately 2.9%. The chain is built from TRBV21-1 and TRBJ1-2. TRBV21-1 is shown as a pseudogene. This sequence originates from a human donor in a cohort sampled during active COVID-19. The sequenced sample was peripheral blood. The CDR3: CASITADGDYGYTF. As DNA, the CDR3 is TGTGCCAGCATAACAGCGGACGGGGACTATGGCTACACCTTC.